This T cell receptor beta chain stems from a study of shared clonotypes between healthy human individuals. Study at large: Sampling drew on donors who were a couple of women and a few men aged 18 to 49.

A word on this clone: The junction and the germline gene differ at one end; a read error may be behind it.

Evenly divided among several immunoSEQ plates was the genomic DNA of each subset. Here immunoSEQ multiplex PCR was the method, and the copy in TCRdb shows in-frame clones only, minus some. The sample includes 550,000 to 600,000 clones, just over 75% seen only once; the top ten take around 12%. Sequencing was carried out using PBMCs. This TCR was recovered from a middle-aged woman in good health. Some clones in this sample may be carry-over from other donors' samples.

The chain's CDR3 is CASMPSLVYGQYF. Here the CDR3 DNA reads TGTGCCAGCATGCCCAGTTTGGTCTACGGGCAGTACTTC. The rearrangement uses TRBV28 and TRBJ2-7, with D unclear. This CDR3 region has 13 residues. Germline V lookup: CDR1 MDHEN, CDR2 SYDVKM.